This T cell receptor beta chain was identified in a study of shared clonotypes between healthy human individuals. The study's findings and limits: Sequencing of the sorted subsets was shown by rarefaction to be incomplete despite large depth.

With respect to this clone: Its target is unknown.

It was across several immunoSEQ plates that each subset's genomic DNA was evenly split. Produced via immunoSEQ multiplex PCR; TCRdb's table is partial and in-frame only. The sample comprises fewer than 700,000 clones, 85% to 95% of which are singletons, and around 0.12% rests with the top ten. CD45RO negativity and positive selection for CCR7 defined naive CD8 cells, a population that excluded terminally differentiated effector memory CD45RA+ cells. CDR1 is MGHRA, CDR2 YSYEKL, per germline. The V segment lost 5 bases and the J segment 6 bases; nucleotides outside the gene matches: 8. The CDR3 totals 14 residues.

The receptor comes from a woman between 25 and 40 years old in good health. This sequence joins TRBV4-1 and TRBJ2-7; 9 nucleotides agree with TRBD1. The source material was naive CD8+ T cells sorted from blood. The CDR3 nucleotides are TGCGCCAGCAGCGTGGAGGGACAGGGTTCCGAGCAGTACTTC. Encoded protein: CASSVEGQGSEQYF.